The clone carrying this T cell receptor (beta chain) was found a few times. Germline V CDR1 and CDR2: DFQATT, SNEGSKA (reference sequence). This CDR3 region has 12 residues. V lost 2 bases and J lost 9, with 14 bases in between. This entry is derived from a study of blood T cells in healthy people across ages. Total RNA was isolated from each sample in quantities of at least 5.5 micrograms. The second PCR ran about 6 to 11 cycles with a sample-barcoded 5' primer and J-beta primers. One entry per CDR3 protein, called by TCRdb with MiXCR from the 5' RACE reads. The sample lists fewer than 800,000 distinct CDR3 sequences, approximately 49% seen once, with around a third in the top ten.

The clonotype originates from a woman aged 55 to 70 in good health. The sequenced sample was blood. The chain couples TRBV20-1 to TRBJ2-7; D not certain. The CDR3 DNA reads TGCAGTGCTAGAAAATCTGGGCGGTGGCAGTACTTC. Translating it yields CSARKSGRWQYF.